These 19 T cell receptor beta chains were sequenced from one sample in a study of CXCR3-negative and CXCR3-positive naive CD8 T cells. UMI-labeled TRB cDNA libraries were prepared by 5' RACE. TCRdb reprocessed the 5' RACE reads and keeps a single row for each CDR3 protein, giving no DNA. The specimen's table records more than 45,000 distinct CDR3 sequences. Sequenced: naive CXCR3- CD8+ T cells from blood. As for subset: CD45RO-CCR7+CD27+CD95- naive CD8+ T cells lacking CXCR3 (TNR3-). The receptors here all came from a human donor in good health. Some clones in this sample may be carry-over from other donors' samples.

The rearrangement uses TRBV12-3 or TRBV12-4 and TRBJ2-1. The CDR3 has 12 residues. The CDR3 spells CASSLKGNEQFF.

V gene TRBV7-3 combines with J gene TRBJ2-2; TCRdb selects TRBD1, and the lack of DNA leaves this call unchecked. CDR3 length equals 14 residues. Germline V gene lookup returns CDR1 SGHTA and CDR2 FQGTGA. The CDR3 region is CASSFRGDTGELFF.

The J gene is TRBJ2-7, the V gene TRBV27; TCRdb reports TRBD1, a call that lacks DNA to check it against. CDR3 length equals 11 residues. Germline V gene sequence: CDR1 MNHEY, CDR2 SMNVEV (reference sequence). CDR3 residues: CASNRGGEQYF.

V and J are TRBV7-3 and TRBJ2-1; lacking DNA, the TRBD2 call made by TCRdb goes unchecked. There are 19 residues in the CDR3. The V gene's germline CDR1 is SGHTA and CDR2 FQGTGA. The CDR3 sequence: CASSLIGGKSGGFNNEQFF.

This chain joins TRBV29-1 and TRBJ2-7; the TRBD1 assignment by TCRdb is unverifiable without DNA. Germline V lookup: CDR1 SQVTM, CDR2 ANQGSEA. CDR3 length: 12 residues. The CDR3 sequence: CSGRDSSYEQYF.

This chain links TRBV6-2 or TRBV6-3 with TRBJ2-1. Germline V gene sequence: CDR1 MNHEY, CDR2 SVGEGT. The length of the CDR3 is 14 residues. The CDR3 loop is CASSDYFEQWEQFF.

The CDR3 loop is CASSLNRDSSWDTQYF. This chain uses TRBV28 with TRBJ2-3; TCRdb lists TRBD2, though no DNA is available to test this call. This CDR3 spans 16 amino acids. CDR1 is MDHEN, CDR2 SYDVKM, per germline.

The V call is TRBV7-2, the J call TRBJ2-7. Per germline, CDR1 SGHTA and CDR2 FQGNSA. The CDR3 is 14 residues long. CDR3: CASSLGGSGYEQYF.

The chain is built from TRBV7-9 and TRBJ2-5. Looked up from germline, CDR1 is SEHNR and CDR2 is FQNEAQ (reference sequence). The CDR3 totals 13 residues. The CDR3 loop reads CASSLMLTGTQYF.

The chain combines TRBV7-8 with TRBJ2-4. Germline loops: CDR1 SGHVS, CDR2 FQNEAQ. The CDR3 spans 15 residues. The CDR3 spells CASSLVGSAKNIQYF.

The chain links TRBV7-2 to TRBJ2-7. The CDR3 has 15 amino acids. Germline V CDR1 and CDR2: SGHTA, FQGNSA. This CDR3 is CASSLGGGSAYEQYF.

This sequence joins TRBV14 and TRBJ2-7. This CDR3 spans 13 amino acids. Per the germline V gene, CDR1 is SGHDN and CDR2 is FVKESK. CDR3 in amino acids: CASSQDLGGEQYF.

The genes are TRBV28 and TRBJ2-7; TCRdb picks TRBD2, but there is no DNA to check that call. The germline V gene has CDR1 MDHEN and CDR2 SYDVKM. The CDR3 runs to 15 residues. CDR3 sequence reads: CASSLEVAGDYEQYF.

The rearrangement links TRBV15 to TRBJ2-7. CDR3 size: 15 residues. The germline V gene has CDR1 LNHNV and CDR2 YYDKDF (reference sequence). The CDR3 sequence is CATSSGIGLSYEQYF.

The chain has TRBV13 and TRBJ2-5; TCRdb picks TRBD1, but there is no DNA to check that call. Per the germline V gene, CDR1 is PRHDT and CDR2 is FYEKMQ (reference sequence). The CDR3 spans 18 residues. The CDR3 protein is CASCLGLAGDQLQETQYF.

The chain uses TRBV7-3 and TRBJ2-7; TCRdb proposes TRBD1, but this gene call is untestable without DNA. The CDR3 spans 16 residues. CDR1 is SGHTA, CDR2 FQGTGA, per germline. Here the CDR3 reads CASSSLWGTGAEEQYF. The full variable domain, with the rest looked up from reference TRBV7-3 and TRBJ2-7, is GAGVSQTPSNKVTEKGKYVELRCDPISGHTALYWYRQSLGQGPEFLIYFQGTGAADDSGLPNDRFFAVRPEGSVSTLKIQRTERGDSAVYLCASSSLWGTGAEEQYFGPGTRLTVT.

The chain carries TRBV4-1 and TRBJ2-2. In germline, CDR1 is MGHRA, CDR2 YSYEKL. The CDR3 covers 12 residues. The CDR3 here is CASSQSAWELFF.

V is TRBV29-1 and J is TRBJ1-2; TCRdb calls TRBD1, which cannot be checked without DNA. The V gene's germline CDR1 is SQVTM and CDR2 ANQGSEA. The CDR3 has 14 residues. CDR3 sequence reads: CSVVPGQGANGYTF.

The V gene is TRBV12-3 or TRBV12-4, the J gene TRBJ2-2. The CDR3 covers 16 residues. CDR3 protein: CASSFPFTRHTGELFF.